This TCR beta chain comes out of a study of OX40 agonist ivuxolimab in advanced cancers. General study findings and limits: The study found among the lowest clonal expansion in partial responders at 0.1-3.0 mg/kg. Compared with CD4+, CD8+ T cells on average had more expanded clones.

Cycle 7 day 1, cycle 4 day 1, and baseline were the timepoints at which blood was sampled. On this clone itself: Its antigen is currently unknown.

Clones were read by immunoSEQ multiplex PCR, and TCRdb kept only the in-frame ones, dropping some. The table has more than 100,000 clones, just over 90% seen once. The TCR originated in an adult with an advanced solid tumor such as melanoma, head and neck, liver or kidney cancer. This material consisted of CD4+ or CD8+ T cells sorted from blood, taken in a trial of the OX40 agonist ivuxolimab.

The CDR3 region has the DNA TGTGCCAGCAGCTCTAGCGGGAGAGGGGAGGAGACCCAGTACTTC. It is translated as CASSSSGRGEETQYF. This chain joins TRBV13 and TRBJ2-5, with 10 bases aligning to TRBD2. From germline, CDR1 is PRHDT and CDR2 FYEKMQ (reference sequence). This CDR3 has 15 residues. V gave up 4 bases and J gave up 5 bases; unmatched junction bases: 7.